This T cell receptor beta chain is from a study of blood T cells in healthy people across ages. Germline V gives CDR1 SGHTA, CDR2 FQGNSA. The CDR3 contains 12 residues. Whole-study findings and limits: Measured against age, TCR beta diversity per million T cells decreased in a roughly linear manner.

Note on this clonotype: The antigen remains undetermined.

Then a second PCR, running about 6 to 12 cycles, was carried out with a sample-barcoded 5' primer and a J-beta primer mix. TCRdb used MiXCR to reprocess the 5' RACE reads, holding one entry per CDR3 protein. The profile covers hundreds of thousands of distinct CDR3 sequences, with around 45% appearing a single time and 30% to 40% taken by the ten largest. The donors, healthy Caucasians from Russia, were aged roughly 6 to 90. This chain uses TRBV7-2 with TRBJ2-5; D remains ambiguous. The DNA end favors TRBJ2-7, so the J call may be wrong. The sequenced sample was blood. The sequence derives from a woman aged 55-69 years in good health. Here the CDR3 DNA reads TGTGCCAGCAGCTCCACGCAGTACGAGCAGTACTTC. Its protein is CASSSTQYEQYF.